This T cell receptor beta chain was identified in a study of CD8+CD57+ T cells in acquired aplastic anemia. Many counts were recorded for this clonotype. CDR3 and TCR beta VDJ profiling relied on a genomic DNA template. TCRdb recomputed calls from the reads with MiXCR, one row per CDR3 protein. The sample includes some 120,000 distinct CDR3 sequences, 50% to 70% seen only once; the top ten take around 29%. This CDR3 is 16 amino acids long. CDR1 and CDR2 (germline): MGHRA, YSYEKL. V dropped 0 bases and J dropped 2; count of bases not matched to a gene: 6. Before being chosen for sequencing, patients had shown CD8+CD57+ cell expansion by flow cytometry.

The chain couples TRBV4-1 to TRBJ2-7, with 8 bases fitting TRBD2. This TCR derives from a human donor with aplastic anemia. Sequenced input: sorted CD4+, CD8+, or CD8+CD57+ T cells (not recorded which) from PBMCs. The CDR3 loop reads CASSQDFTGGAYEQYF. In DNA, the CDR3 is TGCGCCAGCAGCCAAGATTTCACGGGGGGGGCCTACGAGCAGTACTTC.